This T cell receptor beta chain was captured by sequencing in a study of shared clonotypes between healthy human individuals. Some clones are missing from TCRdb's copy, which holds only in-frame ones; the method was immunoSEQ multiplex PCR. The sample lists a few hundred thousand clones, around 95% occurring once. The naive CD8 fraction comprised CD45RO-negative cells positively selected for CCR7 and excluded terminally differentiated effector memory CD45RA+ cells. Looked up from germline, CDR1 is SGHNT and CDR2 is YYREEE (reference sequence). V was trimmed by 2 bases and J by 7 bases, leaving 6 bases between them. The CDR3 contains 11 residues.

The material sequenced was naive CD8+ T cells sorted from blood. V is TRBV5-4 and J is TRBJ1-2; D is perhaps TRBD1 (5 bases). The source is a young woman in good health. The CDR3 DNA is TGTGCCAGCAGCTTCGGGGGTGGCTACACCTTC. Its protein product is CASSFGGGYTF.